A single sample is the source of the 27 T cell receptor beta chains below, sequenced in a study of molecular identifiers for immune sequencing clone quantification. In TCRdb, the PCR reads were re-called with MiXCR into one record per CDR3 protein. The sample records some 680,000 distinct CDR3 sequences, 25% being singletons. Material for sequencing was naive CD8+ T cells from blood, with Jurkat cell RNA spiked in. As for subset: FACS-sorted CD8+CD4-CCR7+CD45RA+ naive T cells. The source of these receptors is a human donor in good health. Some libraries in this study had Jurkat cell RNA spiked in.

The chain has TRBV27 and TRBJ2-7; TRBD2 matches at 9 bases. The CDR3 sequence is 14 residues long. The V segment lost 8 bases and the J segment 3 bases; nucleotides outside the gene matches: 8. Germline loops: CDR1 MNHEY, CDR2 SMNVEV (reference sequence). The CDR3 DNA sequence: TGTGCCAGCGCCGAGGCGGGAGGGTACTACGAGCAGTACTTC. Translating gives CASAEAGGYYEQYF.

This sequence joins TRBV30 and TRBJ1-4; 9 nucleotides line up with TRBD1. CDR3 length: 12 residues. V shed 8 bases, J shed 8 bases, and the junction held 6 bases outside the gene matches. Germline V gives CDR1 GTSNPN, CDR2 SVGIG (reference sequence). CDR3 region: CAQGQGVEKLFF. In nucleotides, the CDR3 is TGTGCCCAGGGACAGGGAGTGGAAAAACTGTTTTTT.

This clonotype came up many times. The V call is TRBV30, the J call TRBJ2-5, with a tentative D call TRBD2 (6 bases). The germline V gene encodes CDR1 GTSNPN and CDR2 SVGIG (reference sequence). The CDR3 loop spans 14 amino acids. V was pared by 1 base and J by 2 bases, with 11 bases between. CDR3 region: CAWSARDWQETQYF. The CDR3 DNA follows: TGTGCCTGGAGTGCCCGGGACTGGCAAGAGACCCAGTACTTC. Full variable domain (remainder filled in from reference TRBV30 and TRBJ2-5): SQTIHQWPATLVQPVGSPLSLECTVEGTSNPNLYWYRQAAGRGLQLLFYSVGIGQISSEVPQNLSASRPQDRQFILSSKKLLLSDSGFYLCAWSARDWQETQYFGPGTRLLVL.

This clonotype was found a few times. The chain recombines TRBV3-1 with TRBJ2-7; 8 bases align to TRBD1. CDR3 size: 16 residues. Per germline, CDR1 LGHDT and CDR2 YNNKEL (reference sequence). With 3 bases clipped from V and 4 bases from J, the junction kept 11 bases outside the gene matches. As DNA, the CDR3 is TGTGCCAGCAGCCATCTAACAGGGGGTCTTCCATACGAGCAGTACTTC. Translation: CASSHLTGGLPYEQYF.

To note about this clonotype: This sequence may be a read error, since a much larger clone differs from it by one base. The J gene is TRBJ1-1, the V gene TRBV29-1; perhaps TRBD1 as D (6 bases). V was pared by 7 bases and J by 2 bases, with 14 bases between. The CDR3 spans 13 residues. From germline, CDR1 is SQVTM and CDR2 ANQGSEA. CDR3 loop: CSAGGGANTEAFF. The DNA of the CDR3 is TGCAGCGCCGGAGGGGGGGCCAACACTGAAGCTTTCTTT. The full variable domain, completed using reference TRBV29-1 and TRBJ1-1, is SAVISQKPSRDICQRGTSLTIQCQVDSQVTMMFWYRQQPGQSLTLIATANQGSEATYESGFVIDKFPISRPNLTFSTLTVSNMSPEDSSIYLCSAGGGANTEAFFGQGTRLTVV.

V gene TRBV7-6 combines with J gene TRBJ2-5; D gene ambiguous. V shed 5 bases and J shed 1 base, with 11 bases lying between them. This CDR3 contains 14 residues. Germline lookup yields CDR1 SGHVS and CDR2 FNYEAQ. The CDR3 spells CASSLSRVQETQYF. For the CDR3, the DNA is TGTGCCAGCAGCCTTAGTCGGGTCCAAGAGACCCAGTACTTC.

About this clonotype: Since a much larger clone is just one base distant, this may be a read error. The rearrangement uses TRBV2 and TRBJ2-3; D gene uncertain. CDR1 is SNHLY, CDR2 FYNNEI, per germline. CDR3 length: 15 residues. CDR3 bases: TGTGCCAGCAGTGTTGGCCCCCGAGTTTCAGATACGCAGTTTTTT. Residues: CASSVGPRVSDTQFF. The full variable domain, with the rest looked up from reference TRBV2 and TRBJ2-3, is EPEVTQTPSHQVTQMGQEVILRCVPISNHLYFYWYRQILGQKVEFLVSFYNNEISEKSEIFDDQFSVERPDGSNFTLKIRSTKLEDSAMYFCASSVGPRVSDTQFFGPGTRLTVL.

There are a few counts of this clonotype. The CDR3 DNA sequence: TGTGCCAGCAGCCCCCCTAGTGCACAGGTCAGCAAAGGCCACACCTTC. This encodes CASSPPSAQVSKGHTF. The chain has TRBV7-9 and TRBJ1-2; tentative D call: TRBD1 (5 bases). There are 16 residues in the CDR3. V dropped 5 bases and J dropped 12 bases, with 28 bases sitting between them. CDR1 is SEHNR, CDR2 FQNEAQ, per germline (reference sequence). The full variable domain, its missing parts supplied by reference TRBV7-9 and TRBJ1-2, is DTGVSQNPRHKITKRGQNVTFRCDPISEHNRLYWYRQTLGQGPEFLTYFQNEAQLEKSRLLSDRFSAERPKGSFSTLEIQRTEQGDSAMYLCASSPPSAQVSKGHTFGSGTRLTVV.

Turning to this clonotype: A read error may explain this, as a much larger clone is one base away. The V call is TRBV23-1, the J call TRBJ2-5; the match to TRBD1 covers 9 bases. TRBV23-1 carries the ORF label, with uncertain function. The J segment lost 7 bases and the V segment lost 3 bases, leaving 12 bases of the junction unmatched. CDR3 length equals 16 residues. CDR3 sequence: CASSHPETGGKGTQYF. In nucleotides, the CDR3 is TGCGCCAGCAGTCATCCGGAGACAGGGGGTAAAGGGACCCAGTACTTC.

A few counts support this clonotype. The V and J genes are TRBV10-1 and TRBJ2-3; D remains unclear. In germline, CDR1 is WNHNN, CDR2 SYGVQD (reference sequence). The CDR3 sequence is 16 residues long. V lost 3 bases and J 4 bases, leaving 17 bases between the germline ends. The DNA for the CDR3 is TGCGCCAGCAGTGACAATAGTAGCCTTCGTCCAGATACGCAGTATTTT. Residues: CASSDNSSLRPDTQYF.

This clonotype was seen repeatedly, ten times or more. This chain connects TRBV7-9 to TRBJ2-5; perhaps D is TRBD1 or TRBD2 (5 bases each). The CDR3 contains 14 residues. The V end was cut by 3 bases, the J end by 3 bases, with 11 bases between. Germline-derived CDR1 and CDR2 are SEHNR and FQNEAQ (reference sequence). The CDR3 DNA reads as TGTGCCAGCAGCTTCGGGGCAGGAGAAGAGACCCAGTACTTC. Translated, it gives CASSFGAGEETQYF.

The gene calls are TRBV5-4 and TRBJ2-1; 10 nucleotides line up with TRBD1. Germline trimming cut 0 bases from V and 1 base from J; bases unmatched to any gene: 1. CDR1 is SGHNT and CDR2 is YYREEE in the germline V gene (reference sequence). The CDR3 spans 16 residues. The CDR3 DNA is TGTGCCAGCAGCTTGGAGGACAGGGGGTCCTACAATGAGCAGTTCTTC. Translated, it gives CASSLEDRGSYNEQFF.

This chain's CDR3 is CSVEDWTNYNEQFF. The CDR3 coding sequence is TGCAGCGTTGAAGATTGGACTAACTACAATGAGCAGTTCTTC. The chain recombines TRBV29-1 with TRBJ2-1; perhaps TRBD2 as D (6 bases). The CDR3 runs 14 residues. Germline values: CDR1 SQVTM, CDR2 ANQGSEA. The V and J ends lost 0 bases and 3 bases respectively, with 9 bases between them.

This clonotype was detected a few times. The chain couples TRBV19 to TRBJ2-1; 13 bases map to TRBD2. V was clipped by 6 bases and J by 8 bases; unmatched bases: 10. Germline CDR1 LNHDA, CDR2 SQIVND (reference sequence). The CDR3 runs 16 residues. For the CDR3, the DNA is TGTGCCAGTAGCTCAACGGGACTAGCGGGGATCGATGAGCAGTTCTTC. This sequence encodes CASSSTGLAGIDEQFF.

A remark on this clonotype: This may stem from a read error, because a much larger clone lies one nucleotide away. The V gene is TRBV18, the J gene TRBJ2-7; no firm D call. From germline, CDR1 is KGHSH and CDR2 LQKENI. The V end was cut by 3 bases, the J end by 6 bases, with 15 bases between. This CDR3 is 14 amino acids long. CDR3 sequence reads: CASSPPGLACEQYF. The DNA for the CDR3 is TGTGCCAGCTCACCTCCGGGTCTCGCCTGCGAGCAGTACTTC.

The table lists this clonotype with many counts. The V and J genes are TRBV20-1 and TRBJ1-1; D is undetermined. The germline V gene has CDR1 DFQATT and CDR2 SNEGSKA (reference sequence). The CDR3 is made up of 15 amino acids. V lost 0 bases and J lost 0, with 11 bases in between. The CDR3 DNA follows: TGCAGTGCTAGAGAAGGGAGGCACCTGAACACTGAAGCTTTCTTT. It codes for CSAREGRHLNTEAFF.

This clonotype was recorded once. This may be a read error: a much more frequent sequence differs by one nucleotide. For the CDR3, the DNA is TGTGCCTGGACTAGCGGGACCTACGAGCCGTACTTC. It encodes CAWTSGTYEPYF. The chain combines TRBV30 with TRBJ2-7; 9 bases fit TRBD2. CDR3 length: 12 residues. The germline CDR1 and CDR2 sequences are GTSNPN and SVGIG (reference sequence).

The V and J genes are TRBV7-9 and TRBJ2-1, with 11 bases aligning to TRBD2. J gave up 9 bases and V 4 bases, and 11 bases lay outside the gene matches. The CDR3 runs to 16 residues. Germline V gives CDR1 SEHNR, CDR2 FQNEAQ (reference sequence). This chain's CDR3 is CASSSGLAGRGGEQFF. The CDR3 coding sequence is TGTGCCAGCAGCTCCGGACTAGCGGGCAGGGGGGGTGAGCAGTTCTTC.

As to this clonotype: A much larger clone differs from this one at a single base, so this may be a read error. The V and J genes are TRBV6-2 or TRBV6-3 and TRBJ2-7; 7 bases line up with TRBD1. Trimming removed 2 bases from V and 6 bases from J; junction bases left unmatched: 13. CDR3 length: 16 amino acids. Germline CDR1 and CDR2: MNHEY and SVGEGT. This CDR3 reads CASSYRPVQGPSEQYF. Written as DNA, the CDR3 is TGTGCCAGCAGTTACCGGCCAGTACAGGGGCCCTCCGAGCAGTACTTC.

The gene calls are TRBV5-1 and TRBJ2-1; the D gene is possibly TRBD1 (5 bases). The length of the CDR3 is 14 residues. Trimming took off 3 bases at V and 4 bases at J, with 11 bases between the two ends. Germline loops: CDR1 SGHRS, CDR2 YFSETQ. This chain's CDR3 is CASSWTTGYNEQFF. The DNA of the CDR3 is TGCGCCAGCAGCTGGACCACAGGTTACAATGAGCAGTTCTTC.

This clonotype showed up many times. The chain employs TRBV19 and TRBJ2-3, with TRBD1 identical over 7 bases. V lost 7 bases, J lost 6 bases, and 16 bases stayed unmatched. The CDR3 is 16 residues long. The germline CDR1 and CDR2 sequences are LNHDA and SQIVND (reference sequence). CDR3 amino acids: CASTPTGQNPYDTQYF. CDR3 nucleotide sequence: TGTGCCAGTACCCCAACGGGACAGAACCCCTACGATACGCAGTATTTT.

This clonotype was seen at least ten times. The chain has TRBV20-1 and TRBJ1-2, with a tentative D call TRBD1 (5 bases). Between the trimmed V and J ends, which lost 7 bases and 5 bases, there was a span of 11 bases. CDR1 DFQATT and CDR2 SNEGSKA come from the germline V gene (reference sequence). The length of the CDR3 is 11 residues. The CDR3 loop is CSVRTPYGYTF. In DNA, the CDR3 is TGCAGTGTACGGACACCATATGGCTACACCTTC.

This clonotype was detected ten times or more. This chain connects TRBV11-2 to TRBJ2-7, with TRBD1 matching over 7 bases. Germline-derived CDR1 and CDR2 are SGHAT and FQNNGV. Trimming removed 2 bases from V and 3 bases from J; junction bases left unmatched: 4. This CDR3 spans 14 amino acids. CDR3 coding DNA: TGTGCCAGCAGCTTAATGGGACAGAGCTACGAGCAGTACTTC. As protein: CASSLMGQSYEQYF. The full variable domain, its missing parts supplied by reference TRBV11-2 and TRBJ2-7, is EAGVAQSPRYKIIEKRQSVAFWCNPISGHATLYWYQQILGQGPKLLIQFQNNGVVDDSQLPKDRFSAERLKGVDSTLKIQPAKLEDSAVYLCASSLMGQSYEQYFGPGTRLTVT.

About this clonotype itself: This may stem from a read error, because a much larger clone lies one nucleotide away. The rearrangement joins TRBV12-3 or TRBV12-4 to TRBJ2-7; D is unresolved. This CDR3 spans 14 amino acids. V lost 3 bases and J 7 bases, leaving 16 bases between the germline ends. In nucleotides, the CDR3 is TGTGCCAGCAGTTTGTTGGAACCCGCCGGGGAGCAGTACTTC. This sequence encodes CASSLLEPAGEQYF.

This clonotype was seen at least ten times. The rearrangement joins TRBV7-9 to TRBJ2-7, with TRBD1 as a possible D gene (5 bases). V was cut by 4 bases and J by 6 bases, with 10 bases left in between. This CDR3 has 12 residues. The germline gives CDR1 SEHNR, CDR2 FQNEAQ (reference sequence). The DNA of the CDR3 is TGTGCCAGCAGCTACGGACAAGCCGAGCAGTACTTC. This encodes CASSYGQAEQYF.

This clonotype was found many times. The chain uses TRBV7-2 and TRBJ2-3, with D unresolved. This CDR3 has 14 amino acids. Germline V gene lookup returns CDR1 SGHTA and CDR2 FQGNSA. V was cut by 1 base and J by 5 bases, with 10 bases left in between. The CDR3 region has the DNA TGTGCCAGCAGCTTAGTTACGGGCCAAGATACGCAGTATTTT. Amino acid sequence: CASSLVTGQDTQYF.

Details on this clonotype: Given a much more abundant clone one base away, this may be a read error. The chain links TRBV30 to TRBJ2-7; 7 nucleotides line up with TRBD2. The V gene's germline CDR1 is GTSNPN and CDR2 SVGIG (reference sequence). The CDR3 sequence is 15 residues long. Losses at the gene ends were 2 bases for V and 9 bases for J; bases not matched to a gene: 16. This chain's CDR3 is CAWSPSGGRWDAQYF. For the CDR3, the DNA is TGTGCCTGGAGTCCCTCTGGCGGGAGATGGGACGCGCAGTACTTC.